These 8 T cell receptor beta chains share one sample of origin, sequenced in a study of cytomegalovirus exposure and HLA in healthy donors. Use of 60 Vbeta and 13 Jbeta primers characterized the PCR. The data were produced by immunoSEQ multiplex PCR, yet TCRdb's version contains in-frame clones alone and is incomplete. The sample shows 130,000 or so clones, 60% to 85% of them seen only once. What was sequenced was PBMCs. Receptor source: a woman aged 18 to 35 in good health and CMV-seronegative.

The chain combines TRBV7-8 with TRBJ2-7; TRBD2 agrees at 13 bases. V shed 6 bases, J shed 4 bases, and the junction held 3 bases outside the gene matches. CDR3 length: 14 residues. In germline, CDR1 is SGHVS, CDR2 FQNEAQ. This CDR3 is CASSGLAGVYEQYF. CDR3 sequence (DNA): TGTGCCAGCAGTGGACTAGCGGGAGTTTACGAGCAGTACTTC.

This chain joins TRBV21-1 and TRBJ1-3; the D call of TRBD1 is as the table states it, not checked on the DNA. TRBV21-1 has pseudogene status. The CDR3 covers 18 residues. The DNA of the CDR3 is TGTGCCAGCAGCCTAACACCGGACAGGGACCCCCCAAACGACACCATATATTTT. It specifies CASSLTPDRDPPNDTIYF.

This rearrangement joins TRBV6-1 to TRBJ2-7; the D gene is possibly TRBD2 (6 bases). The CDR3 extends over 14 amino acids. Deletions cut 1 base from V and 3 bases from J, with 10 bases between. Germline V gene data show CDR1 as MNHNS and CDR2 as SASEGT. Written as DNA, the CDR3 is TGTGCCAGCAGTGAAGGGCTAGCGTACTACGAGCAGTACTTC. This encodes CASSEGLAYYEQYF.

This clone was seen a few times. The chain uses TRBV11-3 and TRBJ2-7, with D possibly TRBD1 on 6 matching bases. The V gene's germline CDR1 is SGHNT and CDR2 YENEEA. The V gene lost 3 bases and the J gene lost 4 bases, with 13 bases spanning the gap. This CDR3 has 14 residues. CDR3 residues: CASSFQGIGYEQYF. In DNA, the CDR3 is TGTGCCAGCAGCTTTCAGGGGATCGGATACGAGCAGTACTTC. Drawing the rest from reference TRBV11-3 and TRBJ2-7, the complete variable domain is EAGVVQSPRYKIIEKKQPVAFWCNPISGHNTLYWYLQNLGQGPELLIRYENEEAVDDSQLPKDRFSAERLKGVDSTLKIQPAELGDSAVYLCASSFQGIGYEQYFGPGTRLTVT.

The chain has TRBV5-4 and TRBJ2-3, with D tentatively TRBD2 (5 bases). With 9 bases removed from V and 1 base from J, the gap between germline ends came to 18 bases. CDR1 and CDR2 (germline): SGHNT, YYREEE (reference sequence). CDR3 size: 15 residues. The CDR3 bases are TGTGCCACGGTGGACGGAGCGGTAGGCACAGATACGCAGTATTTT. This encodes CATVDGAVGTDTQYF.

This clone has just a few counts. The V gene is TRBV19, the J gene TRBJ2-7; TRBD1 is a possible D gene (6 bases). Deletions cut 7 bases from V and 1 base from J, with 14 bases between. The germline gives CDR1 LNHDA, CDR2 SQIVND (reference sequence). The CDR3 is made up of 14 amino acids. This CDR3 reads CASNPRGESYEQYF. In nucleotides, the CDR3 is TGTGCCAGTAACCCCAGGGGAGAATCCTACGAGCAGTACTTC.

The chain combines TRBV7-9 with TRBJ1-2; D is perhaps TRBD1 (6 bases). CDR3 length: 16 amino acids. CDR1 and CDR2 from the germline V gene are SEHNR and FQNEAQ (reference sequence). V was trimmed by 4 bases and J by 4 bases, leaving 19 bases between them. CDR3 bases: TGTGCCAGCAGCTCGAGAATCAGAAGGGGGATCTATGGCTACACCTTC. It specifies CASSSRIRRGIYGYTF.

The rearrangement joins TRBV27 to TRBJ2-1; the match to TRBD2 covers 12 bases. Germline V CDR1 and CDR2: MNHEY, SMNVEV (reference sequence). Unmatched junction bases numbered 12, after V lost 5 bases and J lost 7 bases. There are 17 residues in the CDR3. The CDR3 bases are TGTGCCAGCAGTCTCCAACTACTAGCGGGAGGAGGAAATGAGCAGTTCTTC. Protein product: CASSLQLLAGGGNEQFF.